This section outlines one T cell receptor (beta chain) sequence together with its context. The source of the sample is a study of OX40 agonist ivuxolimab in advanced cancers. Libraries were prepared by immunoSEQ multiplex PCR; TCRdb keeps only in-frame clonotypes and omits some of them. The sample records 45,000 to 55,000 clones, around nine tenths being singletons. The CDR3 contains 14 residues. Germline values: CDR1 GTSNPN, CDR2 SVGIG (reference sequence). Trimming left V 2 bases short and J 4 bases short, with 15 bases between. The chain is built from TRBV30 and TRBJ2-7; D gene ambiguous. The specimen was CD4+ or CD8+ T cells sorted from blood, collected in a trial of the OX40 agonist ivuxolimab. This TCR was sampled from an adult with an advanced solid tumor such as melanoma, head and neck, liver or kidney cancer. CDR3 protein: CAWSRVPPGYEQYF. CDR3 nucleotides: TGTGCCTGGAGTCGAGTGCCCCCGGGTTACGAGCAGTACTTC.